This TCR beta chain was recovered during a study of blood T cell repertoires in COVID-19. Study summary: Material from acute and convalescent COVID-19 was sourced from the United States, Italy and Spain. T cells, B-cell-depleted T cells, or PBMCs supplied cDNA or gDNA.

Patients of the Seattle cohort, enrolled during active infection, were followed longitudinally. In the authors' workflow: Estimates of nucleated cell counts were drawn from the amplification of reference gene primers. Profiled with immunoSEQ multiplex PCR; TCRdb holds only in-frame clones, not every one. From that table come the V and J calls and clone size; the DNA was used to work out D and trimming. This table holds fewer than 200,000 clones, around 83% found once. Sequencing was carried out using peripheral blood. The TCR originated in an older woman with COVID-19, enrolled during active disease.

The CDR3 region has the DNA TGTGCCAGCAGCCAGGGTAGCGCTGAGCAGTTCTTC. It encodes CASSQGSAEQFF. The chain couples TRBV4-2 to TRBJ2-1, with a tentative D call TRBD2 (5 bases). Trimming left V 3 bases short and J 9 bases short, with 9 bases between. The V gene's germline CDR1 is LGHNA and CDR2 YNFKEQ. This CDR3 has 12 residues.